The source of this T cell receptor (beta chain) is a study of blood T cell repertoires in COVID-19. About the research overall: Both acute and convalescent COVID-19 samples were obtained from the United States, Italy and Spain.

Clones were read by immunoSEQ multiplex PCR, and TCRdb kept only the in-frame ones, dropping some. The repertoire consists of a few hundred thousand clones, with under 90% occurring once and the leading ten covering about 10%. The CDR3 runs to 12 residues. Deletions cut 4 bases from V and 5 bases from J, with 9 bases between. In germline, CDR1 is SGHNT, CDR2 YYREEE (reference sequence). Cohort 3 donors counted as recovered after two negative PCRs, clearance, or resolved symptoms. The chain combines TRBV5-4 with TRBJ2-5; D may be TRBD2 (5 bases). Source material: PBMCs or T cells enriched from blood (not recorded which). This clonotype originated in a woman between 18 and 29 years old who had recovered from COVID-19. CDR3 in amino acids: CASSSGVETQYF. CDR3 coding DNA: TGTGCCAGCAGCAGCGGAGTGGAGACCCAGTACTTC.